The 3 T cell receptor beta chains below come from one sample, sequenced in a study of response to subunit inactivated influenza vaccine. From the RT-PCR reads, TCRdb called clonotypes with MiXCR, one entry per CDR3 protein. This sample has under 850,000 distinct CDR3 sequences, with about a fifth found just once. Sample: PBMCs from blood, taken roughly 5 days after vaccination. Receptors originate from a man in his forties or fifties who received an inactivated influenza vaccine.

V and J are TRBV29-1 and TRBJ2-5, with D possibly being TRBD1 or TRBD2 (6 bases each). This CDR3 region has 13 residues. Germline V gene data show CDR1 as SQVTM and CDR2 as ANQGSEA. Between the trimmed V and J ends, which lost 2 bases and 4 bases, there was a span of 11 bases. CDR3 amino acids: CSVELGGRETQYF. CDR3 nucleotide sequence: TGCAGCGTTGAATTGGGGGGCCGAGAGACCCAGTACTTC.

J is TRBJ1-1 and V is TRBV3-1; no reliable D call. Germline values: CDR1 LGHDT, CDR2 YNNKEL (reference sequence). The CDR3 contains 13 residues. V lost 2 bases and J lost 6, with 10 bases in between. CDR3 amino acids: CASSQISRAEAFF. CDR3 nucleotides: TGTGCCAGCAGCCAAATATCTCGGGCTGAAGCTTTCTTT.

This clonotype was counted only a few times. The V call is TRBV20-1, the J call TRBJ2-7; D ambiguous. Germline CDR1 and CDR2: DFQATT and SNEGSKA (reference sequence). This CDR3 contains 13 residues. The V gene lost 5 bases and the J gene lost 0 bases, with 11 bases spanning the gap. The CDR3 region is CSAEPRPSYEQYF. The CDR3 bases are TGCAGTGCTGAGCCGAGGCCCTCCTACGAGCAGTACTTC.